This T cell receptor (beta chain) was profiled in a study of T cells and Merkel cell carcinoma outcomes. Only in-frame clones appear in the TCRdb table, and some are missing; sequencing was by immunoSEQ multiplex PCR. This table has about 19,000 clones, around 79% appearing once. CDR1 and CDR2 (germline): MNHNS, SASEGT. There are 14 residues in the CDR3. V lost 7 bases and J lost 3; bases outside the gene matches: 4. This TCR was sampled from a human donor with Merkel cell carcinoma. The sample taken for sequencing was tumor tissue from Merkel cell carcinoma. The chain carries TRBV6-1 and TRBJ2-2, with TRBD2 identical over 8 bases. The CDR3: CASKREGDTGELFF. The CDR3 bases are TGTGCCAGCAAACGGGAGGGGGACACCGGGGAGCTGTTTTTT.